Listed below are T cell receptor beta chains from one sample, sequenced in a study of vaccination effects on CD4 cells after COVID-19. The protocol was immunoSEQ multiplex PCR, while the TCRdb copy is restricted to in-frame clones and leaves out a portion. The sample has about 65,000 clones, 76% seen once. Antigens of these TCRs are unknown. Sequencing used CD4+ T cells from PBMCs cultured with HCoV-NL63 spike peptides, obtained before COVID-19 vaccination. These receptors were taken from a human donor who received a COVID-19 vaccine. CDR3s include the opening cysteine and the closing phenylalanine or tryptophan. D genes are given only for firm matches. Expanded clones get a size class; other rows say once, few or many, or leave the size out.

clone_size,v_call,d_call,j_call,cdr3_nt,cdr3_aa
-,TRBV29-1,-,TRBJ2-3,TGCAGCGTTGACCTGGGGTCCACAGATACGCAGTATTTT,CSVDLGSTDTQYF
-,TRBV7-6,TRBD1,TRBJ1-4,TGTGCCAGCAGCTTTGGCAGGGGGCGAAGGGATGAAAAACTGTTTTTT,CASSFGRGRRDEKLFF
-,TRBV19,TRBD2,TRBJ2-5,TGTGCCAGTAGTGTTAGCGGGGAGGAGACCCAGTACTTC,CASSVSGEETQYF
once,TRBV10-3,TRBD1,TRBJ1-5,TGTGCCATCAGTCCCGAGGGGGTCAGGGGGAGGGCTCAGCCCCAGCATTTT,CAISPEGVRGRAQPQHF
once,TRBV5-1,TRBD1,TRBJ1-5,TGCGCCAGCAGCCCAGGGGGTCCCATAAATCAGCCCCAGCATTTT,CASSPGGPINQPQHF
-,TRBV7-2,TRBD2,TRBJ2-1,TGTGCCAGCAGTAGATACTACAATGGACTAGCGGGGGGCAATGAGCAGTTCTTC,CASSRYYNGLAGGNEQFF
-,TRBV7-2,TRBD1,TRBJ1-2,TGTGCCAGCAGCTCGGGACAGGGATGGAGCTATGGCTACACCTTC,CASSSGQGWSYGYTF
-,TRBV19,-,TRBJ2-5,TGTGCCAGTAGTACGACTAGGGGGAGCCAAGAGACCCAGTACTTC,CASSTTRGSQETQYF
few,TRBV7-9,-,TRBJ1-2,TGTGCCAGCAGTCCGGGGCAGGGAATCTATGGCTACACCTTC,CASSPGQGIYGYTF
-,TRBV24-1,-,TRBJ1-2,TGTGCCACCAGTGACTCCCGGAGGTTTGACTTCGGCGGCTACACCTTC,CATSDSRRFDFGGYTF
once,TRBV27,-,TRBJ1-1,TGTGCCAGCAGTTCATTAAGAAGCGGGGCTGAAGCTTTCTTT,CASSSLRSGAEAFF
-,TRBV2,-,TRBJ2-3,TGTGCCAGCGGACTAATGACAGATACGCAGTATTTT,CASGLMTDTQYF
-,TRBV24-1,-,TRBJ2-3,TGTGCCACCAGTGAGTTGGGGTCAGATACGCAGTATTTT,CATSELGSDTQYF
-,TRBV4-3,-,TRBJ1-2,TGCGCCAGCAGCCAGGCCTCACAGGACAACTATGGCTACACCTTC,CASSQASQDNYGYTF
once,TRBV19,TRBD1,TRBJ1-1,TGTGCCAGTGTACGCGGGACAGGAGAAGCTTTCTTT,CASVRGTGEAFF
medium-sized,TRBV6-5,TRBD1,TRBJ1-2,TGTGCCAGCAGTATCGGGGACAGCTATGGCTACACCTTC,CASSIGDSYGYTF
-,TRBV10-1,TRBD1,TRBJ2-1,TGCGCCAGCAGTCTCGACAGGGGATGGGACAATGAGCAGTTCTTC,CASSLDRGWDNEQFF
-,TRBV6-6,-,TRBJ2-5,TGTGCCAGCAACCGAATTGGTAGGACTACCGGGGAGACCCAGTACTTC,CASNRIGRTTGETQYF
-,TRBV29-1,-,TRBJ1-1,TGCAGCGTCTGGAGGGATACAGGGACCACTGAAGCTTTCTTT,CSVWRDTGTTEAFF
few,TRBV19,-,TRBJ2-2,TGTGCCAGTAGAGTCAGGGGGGAGAACACCGGGGAGCTGTTTTTT,CASRVRGENTGELFF
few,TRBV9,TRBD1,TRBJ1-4,TGTGCCAGCAGCGGAGGGGACAGACGGGAAAAACTGTTTTTT,CASSGGDRREKLFF
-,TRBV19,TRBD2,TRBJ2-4,TGTGCCAGTAGTATAGTAGCGGGGGCGAAAAACATTCAGTACTTC,CASSIVAGAKNIQYF
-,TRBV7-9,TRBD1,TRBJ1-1,TGTGCCAGCAGCCGGGGACAGGGATTTGACACTGAAGCTTTCTTT,CASSRGQGFDTEAFF
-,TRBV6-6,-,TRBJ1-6,TGTGCCAGCACACCGGTGGCAGGTTATAATTCACCCCTCCACTTT,CASTPVAGYNSPLHF
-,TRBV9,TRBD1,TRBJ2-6,TGTGCCAGCAGCGTGGACAGGTTTTACTCTGGGGCCAACGTCCTGACTTTC,CASSVDRFYSGANVLTF
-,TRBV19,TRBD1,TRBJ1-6,TGTGCCAGTAGTCCGCGGACAGGAATCAATTCACCCCTCCACTTT,CASSPRTGINSPLHF
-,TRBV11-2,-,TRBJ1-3,TGTGCCAGCAGCCTACAGGGCGGCACCATATATTTT,CASSLQGGTIYF
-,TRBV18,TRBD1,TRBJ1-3,TGTGCCAGCTCACCTGCGGGACAGGTGTCTGGAAACACCATATATTTT,CASSPAGQVSGNTIYF
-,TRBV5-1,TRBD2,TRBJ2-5,TGCGCCAGCAGCATAGTACCTAGCGGGGCGGCGGAGACCCAGTACTTC,CASSIVPSGAAETQYF
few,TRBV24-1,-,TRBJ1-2,TGTGCCACCAGTGATCCAGGATTGCATGGCTACACCTTC,CATSDPGLHGYTF
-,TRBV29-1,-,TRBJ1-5,TGCAGCGTTGGGACCTCCGAACGGAATCAGCCCCAGCATTTT,CSVGTSERNQPQHF
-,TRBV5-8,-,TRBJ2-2,TGTGCCAGCAGCTTGTTCATCGGGGAGTTCTTCACCGGGGAGCTGTTTTTT,CASSLFIGEFFTGELFF
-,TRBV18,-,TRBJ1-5,TGTGCCAGCTCCCTAGAACAGGTCTTGGGGCAGCCCCAGCATTTT,CASSLEQVLGQPQHF
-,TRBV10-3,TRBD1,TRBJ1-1,TGTGCCATCAGTGAACCAGGCAGGGGGCTCGGGACTGAAGCTTTCTTT,CAISEPGRGLGTEAFF
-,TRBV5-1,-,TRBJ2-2,TGCGCCAGCAGCCGTATGGGGGAACCGACCGGGGAGCTGTTTTTT,CASSRMGEPTGELFF
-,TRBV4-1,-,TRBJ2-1,TGCGCCAGCAGCCAAGATCCCAGCGGCGGACAGAGCTCCTACAATGAGCAGTTCTTC,CASSQDPSGGQSSYNEQFF
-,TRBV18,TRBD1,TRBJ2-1,TGTGCCAGCGCGTCAGGGGGTCGTGAGCAGTTCTTC,CASASGGREQFF
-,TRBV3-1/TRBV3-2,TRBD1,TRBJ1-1,TGTGCCAGCAGCGCTGACAGGGTGGTGAACACTGAAGCTTTCTTT,CASSADRVVNTEAFF
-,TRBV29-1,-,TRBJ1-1,TGCAGCGCCCGACCTTGGGGGACTGAAGCTTTCTTT,CSARPWGTEAFF
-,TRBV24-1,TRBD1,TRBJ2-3,TGTGCCACCAGTGATCCTACAGAGGGGGCGGACACAGATACGCAGTATTTT,CATSDPTEGADTDTQYF
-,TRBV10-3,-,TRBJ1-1,TGTGCCATCAGTGCTAATACAGGGAACACTGAAGCTTTCTTT,CAISANTGNTEAFF
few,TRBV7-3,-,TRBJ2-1,TGTGCCAGCAGCCCCTTCCTGGGCGGTGCGGAAGAGCAGTTCTTC,CASSPFLGGAEEQFF
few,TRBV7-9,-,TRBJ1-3,TGTGCCAGCAGCCAGGGAGACACCATATATTTT,CASSQGDTIYF
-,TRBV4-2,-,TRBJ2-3,TGTGCCAGCAGCCAACAGACTGAGTCTAGCACAGATACGCAGTATTTT,CASSQQTESSTDTQYF
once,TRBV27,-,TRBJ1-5,TGTGCCAGCACCCTTAGCAATCAGCCCCAGCATTTT,CASTLSNQPQHF
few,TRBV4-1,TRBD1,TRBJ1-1,TGCGCCAGCAGCCCCGGACAGGGTAGGAGGAACACTGAAGCTTTCTTT,CASSPGQGRRNTEAFF
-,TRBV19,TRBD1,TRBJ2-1,TGTGCCAGTACTATAACGGGACAGGGGGCTTCTGAGCAGTTCTTC,CASTITGQGASEQFF
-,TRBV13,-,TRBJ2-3,TGTGCCAGCAGCTTACCCCCCACAGATACGCAGTATTTT,CASSLPPTDTQYF
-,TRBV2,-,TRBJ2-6,TGTGCCAGCAGCGGAGGACGGCAATCCGGGGCCAACGTCCTGACTTTC,CASSGGRQSGANVLTF
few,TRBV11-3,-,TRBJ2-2,TGTGCCAGCAGCCATGGGGGGGCCAACACCGGGGAGCTGTTTTTT,CASSHGGANTGELFF
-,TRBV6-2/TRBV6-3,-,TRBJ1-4,TGTGCCAGCAGTTCCGACAGGATTTCAACTAATGAAAAACTGTTTTTT,CASSSDRISTNEKLFF
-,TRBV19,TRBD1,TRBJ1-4,TGTGCCAGTAATCGACAGGGGGTCGATGAAAAACTGTTTTTT,CASNRQGVDEKLFF
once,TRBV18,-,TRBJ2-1,TGTGCCAGCTCACCCCAGATCCAGGAGCAGTTCTTC,CASSPQIQEQFF
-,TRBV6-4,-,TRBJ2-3,TGTGCCAGCAGTGTTGGTAAACCCACAGATACGCAGTATTTT,CASSVGKPTDTQYF
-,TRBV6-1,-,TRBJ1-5,TGTGCCAGCAGTGAACGACCCGGGACAACTAATCAGCCCCAGCATTTT,CASSERPGTTNQPQHF
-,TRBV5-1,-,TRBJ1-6,TGCGCCAGCAGCTTGGGGCCCCTGGGTAATTCACCCCTCCACTTT,CASSLGPLGNSPLHF
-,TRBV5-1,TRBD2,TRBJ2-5,TGCGCCAGCAGCTTGTTGGCGGGGGGGCAGCAAGAGACCCAGTACTTC,CASSLLAGGQQETQYF